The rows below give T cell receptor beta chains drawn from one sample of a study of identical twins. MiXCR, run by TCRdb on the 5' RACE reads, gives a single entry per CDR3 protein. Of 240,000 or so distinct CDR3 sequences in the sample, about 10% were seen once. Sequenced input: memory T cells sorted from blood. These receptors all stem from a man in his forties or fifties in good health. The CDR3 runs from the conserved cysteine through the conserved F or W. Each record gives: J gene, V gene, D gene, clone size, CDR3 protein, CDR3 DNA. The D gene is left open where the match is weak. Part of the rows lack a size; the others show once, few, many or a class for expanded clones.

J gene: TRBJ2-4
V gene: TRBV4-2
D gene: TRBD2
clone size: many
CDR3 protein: CASSQDIGGSPTAKNIQYF
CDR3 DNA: TGTGCCAGCAGCCAAGATATCGGCGGGAGCCCTACGGCCAAAAACATTCAGTACTTC

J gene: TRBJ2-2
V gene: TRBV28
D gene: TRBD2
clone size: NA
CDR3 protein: CASRVSGPNTGELFF
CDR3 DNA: TGTGCCAGCAGGGTTAGCGGGCCGAACACCGGGGAGCTGTTTTTT

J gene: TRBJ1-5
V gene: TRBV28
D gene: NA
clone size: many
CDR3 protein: CASSFTEASQPQHF
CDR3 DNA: TGTGCCAGCAGTTTTACGGAGGCCAGTCAGCCCCAGCATTTT

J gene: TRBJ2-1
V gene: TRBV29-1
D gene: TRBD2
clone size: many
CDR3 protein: CKAGDSYNEQFF
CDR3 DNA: TGCAAGGCGGGGGACTCCTACAATGAGCAGTTCTTC

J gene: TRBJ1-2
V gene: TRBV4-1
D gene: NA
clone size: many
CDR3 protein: CASSQEIGRGYGYTF
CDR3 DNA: TGCGCCAGCAGCCAAGAAATTGGGAGAGGCTATGGCTACACCTTC

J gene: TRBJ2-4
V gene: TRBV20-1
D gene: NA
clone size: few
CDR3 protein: CSAGGRGAAKNIQYF
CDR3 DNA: TGCAGTGCCGGGGGGAGGGGGGCGGCCAAAAACATTCAGTACTTC

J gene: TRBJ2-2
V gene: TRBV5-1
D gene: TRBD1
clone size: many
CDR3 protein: CASSLDGRQGPMSTGELFF
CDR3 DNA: TGCGCCAGCAGCTTGGATGGACGACAGGGACCAATGTCGACCGGGGAGCTGTTTTTT

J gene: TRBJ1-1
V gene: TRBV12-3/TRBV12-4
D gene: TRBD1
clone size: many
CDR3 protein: CASSFGQVAFF
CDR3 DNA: TGTGCCAGCAGTTTCGGACAGGTAGCTTTCTTT

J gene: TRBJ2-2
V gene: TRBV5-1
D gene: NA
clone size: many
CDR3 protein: CASSFSGDTGELFF
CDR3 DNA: TGCGCCAGCAGCTTTTCGGGGGACACCGGGGAGCTGTTTTTT

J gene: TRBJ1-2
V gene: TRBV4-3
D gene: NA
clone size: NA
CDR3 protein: CASSQQRGGGYTF
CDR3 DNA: TGCGCCAGCAGCCAACAGAGGGGGGGTGGCTACACCTTC

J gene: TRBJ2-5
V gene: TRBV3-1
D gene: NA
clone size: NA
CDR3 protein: CASSPDPRETQYF
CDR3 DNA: TGTGCCAGCAGCCCTGATCCACGGGAGACCCAGTACTTC

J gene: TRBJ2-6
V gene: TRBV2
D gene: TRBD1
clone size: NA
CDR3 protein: CASNLRQGVPFGANVLTF
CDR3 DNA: TGTGCCAGCAACTTAAGACAGGGGGTCCCCTTCGGGGCCAACGTCCTGACTTTC

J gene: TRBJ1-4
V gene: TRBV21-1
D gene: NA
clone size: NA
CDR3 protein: CASSKKGTNEKLFF
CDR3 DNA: TGTGCCAGCAGCAAAAAGGGAACTAATGAAAAACTGTTTTTT

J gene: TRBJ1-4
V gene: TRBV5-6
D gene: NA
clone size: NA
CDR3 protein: CASSFGGNNEKLFF
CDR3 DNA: TGTGCCAGCAGCTTTGGTGGGAATAATGAAAAACTGTTTTTT

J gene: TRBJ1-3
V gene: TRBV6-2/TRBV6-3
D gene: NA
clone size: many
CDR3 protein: CASSYSIYPGSGNTIYF
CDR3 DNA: TGTGCCAGCAGTTACTCGATTTACCCCGGCTCTGGAAACACCATATATTTT

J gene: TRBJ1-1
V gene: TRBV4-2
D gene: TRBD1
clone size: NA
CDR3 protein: CASSQGDRRYMNTEAFF
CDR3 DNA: TGTGCCAGCAGCCAAGGGGACAGGCGATACATGAACACTGAAGCTTTCTTT

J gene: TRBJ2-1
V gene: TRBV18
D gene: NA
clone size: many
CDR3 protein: CASSIGRDDGVF
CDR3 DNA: TGTGCCAGCTCCATAGGTAGAGATGATGGGGTCTTC

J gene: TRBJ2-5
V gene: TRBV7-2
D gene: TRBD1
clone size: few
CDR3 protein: CASSDYLTGFGETQYF
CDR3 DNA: TGTGCCAGCAGCGACTACCTGACAGGGTTTGGAGAGACCCAGTACTTC

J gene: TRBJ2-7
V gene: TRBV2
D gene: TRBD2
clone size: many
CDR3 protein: CASSREGHDEQYF
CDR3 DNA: TGTGCCAGCAGTAGGGAGGGGCACGACGAGCAGTACTTC

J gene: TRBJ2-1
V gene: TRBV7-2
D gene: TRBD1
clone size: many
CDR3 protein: CASSSAWTGGYNEQFF
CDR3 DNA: TGTGCCAGCAGCTCCGCCTGGACAGGGGGGTATAATGAGCAGTTCTTC

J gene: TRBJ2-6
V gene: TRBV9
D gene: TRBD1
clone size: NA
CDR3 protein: CASRGQGISGANVLTF
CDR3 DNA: TGTGCCAGCAGGGGACAGGGTATATCTGGGGCCAACGTCCTGACTTTC